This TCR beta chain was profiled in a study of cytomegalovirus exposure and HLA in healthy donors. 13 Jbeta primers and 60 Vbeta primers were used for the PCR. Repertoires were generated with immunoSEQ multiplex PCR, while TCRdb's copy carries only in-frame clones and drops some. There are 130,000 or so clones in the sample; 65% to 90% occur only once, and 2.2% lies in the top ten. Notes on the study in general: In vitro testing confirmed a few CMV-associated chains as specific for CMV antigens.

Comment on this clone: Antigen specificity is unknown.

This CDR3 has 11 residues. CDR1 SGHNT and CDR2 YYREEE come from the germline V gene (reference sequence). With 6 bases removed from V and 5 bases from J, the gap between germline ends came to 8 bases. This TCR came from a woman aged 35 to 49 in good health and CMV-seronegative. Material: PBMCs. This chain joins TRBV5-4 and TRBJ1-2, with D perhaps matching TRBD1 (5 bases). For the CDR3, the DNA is TGTGCCAGCACAGGGATGTATGGCTACACCTTC. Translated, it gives CASTGMYGYTF.